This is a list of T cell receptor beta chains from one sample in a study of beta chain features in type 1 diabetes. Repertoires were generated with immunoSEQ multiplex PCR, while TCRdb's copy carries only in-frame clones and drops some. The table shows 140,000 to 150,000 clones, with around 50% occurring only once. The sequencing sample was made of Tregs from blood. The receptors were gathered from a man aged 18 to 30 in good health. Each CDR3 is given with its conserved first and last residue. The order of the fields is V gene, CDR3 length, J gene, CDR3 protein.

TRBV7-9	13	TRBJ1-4	CASSLVSGQKLFF
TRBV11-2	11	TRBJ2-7	CASSPHYEQYF
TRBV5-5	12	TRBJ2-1	CASSLRGSGQFF
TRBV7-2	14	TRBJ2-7	CASSLAPGRYEQYF
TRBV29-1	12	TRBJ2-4	CSVGTGENIQYF
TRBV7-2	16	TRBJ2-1	CASSLVGAPTGQEQFF
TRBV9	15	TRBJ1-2	CASSAWDRGTYGYTF
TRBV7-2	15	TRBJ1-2	CASSPGLVTNYGYTF
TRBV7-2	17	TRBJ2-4	CASSLVYSPGAKNIQYF
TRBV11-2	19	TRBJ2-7	CASSLVGIIRDNDPYEQYF
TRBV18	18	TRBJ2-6	CASSPGSRAASGANVLTF
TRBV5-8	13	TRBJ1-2	CASSLTGPYGYTF
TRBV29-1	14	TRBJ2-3	CSVRTWFDTDTQYF
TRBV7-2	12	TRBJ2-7	CASRGGPYEQYF
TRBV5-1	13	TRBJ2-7	CASRPGSSYEQYF
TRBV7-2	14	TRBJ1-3	CASSSSGQGYTIYF
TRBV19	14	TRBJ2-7	CASSIDARRGEQYF
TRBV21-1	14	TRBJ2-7	CASSKRQGAYEQYF
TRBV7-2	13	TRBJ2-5	CASSFQTEETQYF
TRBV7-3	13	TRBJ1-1	CASSRTPNTEAFF
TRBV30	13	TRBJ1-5	CAWSVRDNQPQHF
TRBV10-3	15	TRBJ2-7	CAISESPRGTYEQYF
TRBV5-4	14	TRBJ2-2	CASSLDRYTGELFF
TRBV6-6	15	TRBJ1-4	CASISLEGAREKLFF
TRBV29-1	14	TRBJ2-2	CSVVSGAVTGELFF
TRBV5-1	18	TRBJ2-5	CASSRGILGLAATYGQYF
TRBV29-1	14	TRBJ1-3	CSVGQGTRGNTIYF
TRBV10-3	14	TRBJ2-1	CAISDGGHYNEQFF
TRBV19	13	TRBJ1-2	CASSQGLNYGYTF
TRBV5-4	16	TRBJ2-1	CASSLDRGGSYNEQFF
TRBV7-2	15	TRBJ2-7	CASSAGLAGRGEQYF
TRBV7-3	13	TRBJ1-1	CASSYVEDTEAFF
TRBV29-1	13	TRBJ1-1	CSVEESRGAEAFF
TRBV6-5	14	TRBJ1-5	CASRHRERGQPQHF
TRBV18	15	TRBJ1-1	CASSPPPGVGIEAFF
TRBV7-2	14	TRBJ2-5	CASSLAEALETQYF
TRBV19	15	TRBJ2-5	CASSINIRKQETQYF
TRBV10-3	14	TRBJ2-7	CAISRAAVAYEQYF
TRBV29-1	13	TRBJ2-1	CSVLAGGHDEQFF
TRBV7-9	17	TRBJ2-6	CASSSGQGISGANVLTF
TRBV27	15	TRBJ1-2	CASTTTASGRYGYTF
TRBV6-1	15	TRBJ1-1	CASSLRTVTNTEAFF
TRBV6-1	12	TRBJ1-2	CASSLAAYGYTF
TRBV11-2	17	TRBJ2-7	CASSLGRDRRSSYEQYF
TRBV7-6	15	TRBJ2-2	CASSRGGPNTGELFF
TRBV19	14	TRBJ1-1	CASSMGGQVLEAFF
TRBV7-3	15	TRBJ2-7	CASSLRLAGAHEQYF
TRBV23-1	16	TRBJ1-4	CASSQSSRGDNEKLFF
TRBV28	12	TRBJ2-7	CASSQGWGQQYF
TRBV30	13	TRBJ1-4	CAWSVQGREKLFF
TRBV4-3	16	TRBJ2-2	CASSQDRGGNTGELFF
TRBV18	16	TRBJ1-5	CASSPQGDRLNQPQHF
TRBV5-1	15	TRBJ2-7	CASSSLAGGPYEQYF
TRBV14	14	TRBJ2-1	CASSQDWPGGEQFF
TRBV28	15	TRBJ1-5	CASSLGGRANQPQHF